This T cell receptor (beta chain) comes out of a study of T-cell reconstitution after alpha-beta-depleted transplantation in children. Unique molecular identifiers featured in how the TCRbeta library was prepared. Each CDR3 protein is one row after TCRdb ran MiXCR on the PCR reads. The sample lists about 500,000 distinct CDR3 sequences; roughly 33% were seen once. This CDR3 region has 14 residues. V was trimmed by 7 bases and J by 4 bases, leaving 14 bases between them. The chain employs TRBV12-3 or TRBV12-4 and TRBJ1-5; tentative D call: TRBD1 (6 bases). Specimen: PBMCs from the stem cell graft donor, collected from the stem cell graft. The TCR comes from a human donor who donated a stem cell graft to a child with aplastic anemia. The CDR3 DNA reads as TGTGCCAGCATTCAGGGGCAGATAAATCAGCCCCAGCATTTT. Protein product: CASIQGQINQPQHF.